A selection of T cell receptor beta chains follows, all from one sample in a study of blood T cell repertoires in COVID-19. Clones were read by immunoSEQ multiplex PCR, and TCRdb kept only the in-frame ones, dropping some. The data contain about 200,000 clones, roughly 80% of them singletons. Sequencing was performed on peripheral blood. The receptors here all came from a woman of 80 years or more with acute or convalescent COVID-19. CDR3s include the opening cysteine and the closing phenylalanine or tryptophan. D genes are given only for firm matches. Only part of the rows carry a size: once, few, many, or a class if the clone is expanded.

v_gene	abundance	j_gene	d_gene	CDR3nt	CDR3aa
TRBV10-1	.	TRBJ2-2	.	TGCGCCAGCAGTGAAGCGGGCAGGGGGAGAACCGGGGAGCTGTTTTTT	CASSEAGRGRTGELFF
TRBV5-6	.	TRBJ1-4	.	TGTGCCAGCAGCTTTTTAGCAACTAATGAAAAACTGTTTTTT	CASSFLATNEKLFF
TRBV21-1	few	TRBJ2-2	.	TGTGCCAGCAGTCGGGAACAGAGGAACACCGGGGAGCTGTTTTTT	CASSREQRNTGELFF
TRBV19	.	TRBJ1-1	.	TGTGCCAGCGCGGACAAATTGAACACTGAAGCTTTCTTT	CASADKLNTEAFF
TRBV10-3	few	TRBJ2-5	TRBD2	TGTGCCATCAGTGGTACTAGCGGGAGACGAGAGACCCAGTACTTC	CAISGTSGRRETQYF
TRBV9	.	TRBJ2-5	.	TGTGCCAGCAGCGAACCGCTTAGGGGGACCCAGTACTTC	CASSEPLRGTQYF
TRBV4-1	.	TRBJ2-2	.	TGCGCCAGCAGCCGCAATCGGGGGGCGCCCGGGGAGCTGTTTTTT	CASSRNRGAPGELFF
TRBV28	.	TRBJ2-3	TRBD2	TGTGCCACCCAGACTAGCGGTACAGATACGCAGTATTTT	CATQTSGTDTQYF
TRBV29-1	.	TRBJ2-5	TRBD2	TGCAGCGTTGGGTTAGCGGGATACCAAGAGACCCAGTACTTC	CSVGLAGYQETQYF
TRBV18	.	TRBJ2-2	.	TGTGCCAGCTCACTAACAGGGCCCACCGGGGAGCTGTTTTTT	CASSLTGPTGELFF
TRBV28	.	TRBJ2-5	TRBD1	TGTGCCAGCAGTCCTTTCCAGGGGGCGATAGAGACCCAGTACTTC	CASSPFQGAIETQYF
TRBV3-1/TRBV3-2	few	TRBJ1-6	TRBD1	TGTGCCAGCAGCCACGGACAGGGGAATTCACCCCTCCACTTT	CASSHGQGNSPLHF
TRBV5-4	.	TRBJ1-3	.	TGTGCCAGCACCCCAGGATATGGAAACACCATATATTTT	CASTPGYGNTIYF
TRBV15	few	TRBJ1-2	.	TGTGCCACCAGCAGAAGGGGCTCCTATGGCTACACCTTC	CATSRRGSYGYTF
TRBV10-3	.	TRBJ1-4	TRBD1	TGTGCCATCAGCATGGACAGGAACGAAAAACTGTTTTTT	CAISMDRNEKLFF
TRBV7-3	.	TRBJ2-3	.	TGTGCCAGCAGCGCACAGGGTACTAGCACAGATACGCAGTATTTT	CASSAQGTSTDTQYF
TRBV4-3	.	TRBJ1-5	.	TGCGCCAGCAGCCAAGAGACAAGCAATCAGCCCCAGCATTTT	CASSQETSNQPQHF
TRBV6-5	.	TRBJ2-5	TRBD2	TGTGCCAGCAGGCGGACTAGCGGAAACCAAGAGACCCAGTACTTC	CASRRTSGNQETQYF
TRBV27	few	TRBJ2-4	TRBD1	TGTGCCAGCAGTTTATTCGGGACCAGGGGGAACATTCAGTACTTC	CASSLFGTRGNIQYF
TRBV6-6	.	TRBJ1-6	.	TGTGCCAGCAGCGCCAGTAATTCACCCCTCCACTTT	CASSASNSPLHF
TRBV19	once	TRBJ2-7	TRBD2	TGTGCCACCAGAGCAGGTGGGCTAGCGGAGGGGCATGAGCAGTACTTC	CATRAGGLAEGHEQYF
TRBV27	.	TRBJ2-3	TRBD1	TGTGCCAGCAGCCGGACAGGGATCGCAGATACGCAGTATTTT	CASSRTGIADTQYF
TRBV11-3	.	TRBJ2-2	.	TGTGCCAGCAGCTTAGGGACAAGCCCTAACACCGGGGAGCTGTTTTTT	CASSLGTSPNTGELFF
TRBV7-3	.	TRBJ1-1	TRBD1	TGTGCCAGCAGCCGGACAGGGTATTTGGACACTGAAGCTTTCTTT	CASSRTGYLDTEAFF
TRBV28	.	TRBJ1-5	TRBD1	TGTGCCAGCAGAACAGGGGGGAATCAGCCCCAGCATTTT	CASRTGGNQPQHF
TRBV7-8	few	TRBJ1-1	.	TGTGCCAGCAGCGGCCTCAGGATGACTGAAGCTTTCTTT	CASSGLRMTEAFF
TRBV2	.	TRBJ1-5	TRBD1	TGTGCCAGAGACAGGGGGCGTTTTCAGCCCCAGCATTTT	CARDRGRFQPQHF
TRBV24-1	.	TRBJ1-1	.	TGTGCCACCAGTGATATCCTTCAGGGGAAGGGAATGAACACTGAAGCTTTCTTT	CATSDILQGKGMNTEAFF
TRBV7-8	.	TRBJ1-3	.	TGTGCCAGCAGCTCAGGCAGAAACACCATATATTTT	CASSSGRNTIYF
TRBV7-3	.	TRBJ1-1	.	TGTGCCAGCAGCTTAACGGCCCTGACTGAAGCTTTCTTT	CASSLTALTEAFF
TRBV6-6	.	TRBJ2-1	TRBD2	TGTGCCAGCAGTTACGGGCTAGCGGTAGGAGAGCAGTTCTTC	CASSYGLAVGEQFF